A selection of T cell receptor beta chains follows, all from one sample in a study of blood T cell repertoires in COVID-19. Method: immunoSEQ multiplex PCR; TCRdb's copy keeps in-frame clones and lacks some. The table lists around 700,000 clones, 70% to 90% of them singletons. The sequenced sample consisted of peripheral blood. The receptors come from a woman between 18 and 29 years old with acute or convalescent COVID-19. CDR3s include the opening cysteine and the closing phenylalanine or tryptophan. A D gene is named only where the DNA matches it firmly.

cdr3_nt cdr3_aa d_call j_call v_call
TGTGCCAGTAGTTTTGGGGACAGGGCTGAAGCTTTCTTT CASSFGDRAEAFF TRBD1 TRBJ1-1 TRBV19
TGCGCCAGCAGCCAAGATGCGATGAACACTGAAGCTTTCTTT CASSQDAMNTEAFF - TRBJ1-1 TRBV4-3
TGCAGCGTTGAACTCTTTTTGTACGGGGGGGCCTACGAGCAGTACTTC CSVELFLYGGAYEQYF TRBD2 TRBJ2-7 TRBV29-1
TGTGCCAGCAGCTTGGGCGGGGGGACTTCTGAGCAGTTCTTC CASSLGGGTSEQFF TRBD2 TRBJ2-1 TRBV5-8
TGTGCCAGCAGTTCCACGACAGGTCCTAATGAAAAACTGTTTTTT CASSSTTGPNEKLFF - TRBJ1-4 TRBV6-5
TGTGCCACCGATCCAGGTCGGACCGGGGAGCTGTTTTTT CATDPGRTGELFF - TRBJ2-2 TRBV6-5
TGCGCCAGCAGCTTGACGATGGTCGGGACAGACTATAATTCACCCCTCCACTTT CASSLTMVGTDYNSPLHF TRBD1 TRBJ1-6 TRBV5-1
TGTTGGGGGAGGGGGTACGAGCAGTACTTC CWGRGYEQYF - TRBJ2-7 TRBV12-3/TRBV12-4
TGTGCCAGCAGCCCCTGGGACTCCCCGTCGGACAATGAGCAGTTCTTC CASSPWDSPSDNEQFF - TRBJ2-1 TRBV9
TGTGCCAGCAGCTCCGACTCGAGCTCCTACGAGCAGTACTTC CASSSDSSSYEQYF - TRBJ2-7 TRBV7-9
TGCGCCAGCAGCTTGGGCGACAGTTCCTTTGGCTACACCTTC CASSLGDSSFGYTF - TRBJ1-2 TRBV5-1
TGTGCCAGCAGCTGGCGACAGAGCTATGGCTACACCTTC CASSWRQSYGYTF - TRBJ1-2 TRBV7-2
TGCGCCAGCGGCCCCGGGGGATCTGGGGCCAACGTCCTGACTTTC CASGPGGSGANVLTF - TRBJ2-6 TRBV5-1
TGCGCCAGCAGCTTGGGTAGGGGTCAGGAGACCCAGTACTTC CASSLGRGQETQYF - TRBJ2-5 TRBV5-1
TGTGCCAGCAGCGTTCAGGGTTTGAGCCAAAGTGAGACCCAGTACTTC CASSVQGLSQSETQYF - TRBJ2-5 TRBV9
TGTGCCTGGAGTGGAGGGGGCGGCGGGGAGCTGTTTTTT CAWSGGGGGELFF TRBD1 TRBJ2-2 TRBV30
TGCGCCAGCAGCCAAGCGGGGGTACAATCTAAAGGCTCCTACGAGCAGTACTTC CASSQAGVQSKGSYEQYF - TRBJ2-7 TRBV4-1
TGTGCCAGCAGTTACTTACGACAGGCTGGCTACACCTTC CASSYLRQAGYTF - TRBJ1-2 TRBV6-6
TGTGCCAGCAGCCCCCGGGACAGGGTGAACACTGAAGCTTTCTTT CASSPRDRVNTEAFF TRBD1 TRBJ1-1 TRBV14
TGTGCCTGGAGTTACGGACAGGATTCACCCCTCCACTTT CAWSYGQDSPLHF TRBD1 TRBJ1-6 TRBV30
TGTGCCAGCAGTGCGCCAGGGGGCACTAATGAAAAACTGTTTTTT CASSAPGGTNEKLFF TRBD1 TRBJ1-4 TRBV25-1
TGTGCCAGCAGCCCGACAGGGGCCTACAATGAGCAGTTCTTC CASSPTGAYNEQFF TRBD1 TRBJ2-1 TRBV7-2
TGTGCCAGCAGCTCGCCTTTCTACGGGGATCATAAGGAGACCCAGTACTTC CASSSPFYGDHKETQYF - TRBJ2-5 TRBV7-9
TGTGCCAGCAGGGGGGACAGGGGGAGCAATCAGCCCCAGCATTTT CASRGDRGSNQPQHF TRBD1 TRBJ1-5 TRBV2
TGTGCTAGTGGTGAAACCAGTGCAGAAGCTTTCTTT CASGETSAEAFF - TRBJ1-1 TRBV12-5
TGTGCCAGCAGCTACACCGGGACAGGGAACACTGAAGCTTTCTTT CASSYTGTGNTEAFF TRBD1 TRBJ1-1 TRBV7-9
TGTGCCAGCAGCCCAACGACAGGGGCCAACTCCTACGAGCAGTACTTC CASSPTTGANSYEQYF TRBD1 TRBJ2-7 TRBV9
TGCGCCAGCAGCTTGAATCCGGATCAGCCCCAGCATTTT CASSLNPDQPQHF - TRBJ1-5 TRBV5-1
TGTGCCAGTAGTATCCCAGGGGGGAGGACCTACGAGCAGTACTTC CASSIPGGRTYEQYF - TRBJ2-7 TRBV19